These T cell receptor beta chains were read from a single sample in a study of shared clonotypes between healthy human individuals. The assay was immunoSEQ multiplex PCR, and TCRdb's table has in-frame clones only and misses some. This sample has some 2,000,000 clones, with over 85% found just once. Sequenced: naive CD8+ T cells sorted from blood. The source of these receptors is a young man in good health. The CDR3 runs from the conserved cysteine through the conserved F or W.

length	V	J	CDR3
15	TRBV28	TRBJ2-5	CASSLGPGTQETQYF
13	TRBV5-5	TRBJ2-7	CASSFPSTYEQYF
13	TRBV10-2	TRBJ1-1	CASSMTGNSEAFF
15	TRBV29-1	TRBJ2-3	CSAVAGTARTDTQYF
14	TRBV7-9	TRBJ2-1	CASSDTSGGNEQFF
15	TRBV12-5	TRBJ2-6	CASGLRPAGANVLTF
15	TRBV7-2	TRBJ1-5	CASSLALSGRQPQHF
13	TRBV5-1	TRBJ2-5	CASSVWAGETQYF
13	TRBV27	TRBJ2-3	CATLEAELNTQYF
15	TRBV7-2	TRBJ1-1	CASSLGPNGGTEAFF
15	TRBV7-9	TRBJ2-2	CASSLWTSGAGELFF
16	TRBV10-2	TRBJ2-3	CASSDLLAGLTDTQYF
14	TRBV9	TRBJ2-2	CASSVVRDTGELFF
14	TRBV27	TRBJ2-7	CASSLVGPGYEQYF
15	TRBV5-4	TRBJ2-5	CASSLDRGLGETQYF
16	TRBV5-4	TRBJ1-6	CASSLAGNPYNSPLHF
16	TRBV28	TRBJ2-1	CASRLRDMLPYNEQFF
10	TRBV30	TRBJ1-2	CALLLYGYTF
16	TRBV19	TRBJ2-6	CASSIDQGAGANVLTF
15	TRBV9	TRBJ2-7	CASSVTGGPNYEQYF
18	TRBV4-1	TRBJ1-3	CASSQVPPGPNSGNTIYF
14	TRBV10-2	TRBJ2-1	CASTGSGSLVEQFF
14	TRBV7-8	TRBJ2-5	CASSLVNSGGPRYF
16	TRBV5-6	TRBJ2-7	CASSLPPGWPSYEQYF
15	TRBV5-1	TRBJ2-1	CASSLAEGSYNEQFF
14	TRBV5-8	TRBJ2-5	CASSKWDYQETQYF
14	TRBV4-1	TRBJ1-3	CASSQVGSGNTIYF
12	TRBV6-1	TRBJ2-7	CASSSGFYEQYF
13	TRBV6-5	TRBJ2-1	CASSYLDTNEQFF
14	TRBV30	TRBJ2-7	CAWSGGTTLYEQYF
15	TRBV6-1	TRBJ1-1	CASSLGLLMNTEAFF
15	TRBV4-1	TRBJ1-1	CASSQDDRGLTEAFF
11	TRBV13	TRBJ2-5	CASSQEETQYF
16	TRBV19	TRBJ1-6	CASSIESGQYNSPLHF
12	TRBV6-5	TRBJ2-2	CASSYTSGELFF
14	TRBV6-6	TRBJ2-7	CASSRPGETYEQYF
15	TRBV7-9	TRBJ1-2	CASSPPNHANYGYTF
13	TRBV7-2	TRBJ1-2	CASGGQVLYGYTF
15	TRBV4-1	TRBJ2-2	CASSPQLAGTGELFF
17	TRBV7-8	TRBJ2-1	CASSFGGGTFYHNEQFF
18	TRBV7-9	TRBJ2-5	CASSSPRGRLAGGQTQYF
9	TRBV20-1	TRBJ2-7	CSAPYEQYF
15	TRBV7-9	TRBJ2-5	CASSFPGAPQETQYF
15	TRBV6-1	TRBJ2-7	CASSEGSGKTYEQYF
13	TRBV7-9	TRBJ2-1	CASSKEAGNEQFF